Each of the 9 T cell receptor beta chains below was sequenced from the same sample in a study of cytomegalovirus exposure and HLA in healthy donors (dated by TCRdb to about 2017). The library was produced with the immunoSEQ multiplex PCR assay. The multiplex PCR relied on a mix of 60 forward primers for TCR Vbeta segments and 13 reverse primers for TCR Jbeta segments. What TCRdb holds here is the immuneACCESS table cut down to in-frame rearrangements. Part of the clones is not present; checked against another copy, under half of the missing clones reflect an unresolved V gene, and the others are unexplained. Recorded for this sample are over 100,000 clones; 75% to 80% of them occurred a single time. Of the sample, 10% to 15% falls within the top ten clones. Sequenced: PBMCs. These receptors all come from a woman aged 40 to 50 in good health and CMV-seropositive.

This clone showed up just once. This sequence joins TRBV2 and TRBJ1-1; 7 nucleotides match TRBD1. Germline-derived CDR1 and CDR2 are SNHLY and FYNNEI. V was clipped by 4 bases and J by 0 bases; unmatched bases: 2. This CDR3 contains 14 residues. CDR3 sequence reads: CASSVQGVNTEAFF. CDR3 DNA: TGTGCCAGCAGTGTCCAGGGGGTGAACACTGAAGCTTTCTTT.

The table lists this clone with a count of one. The chain couples TRBV7-2 to TRBJ2-7, with a tentative D call TRBD1 (6 bases). This CDR3 spans 14 amino acids. Germline values: CDR1 SGHTA, CDR2 FQGNSA. V lost 5 bases and J lost 6, with 17 bases in between. The DNA of the CDR3 is TGTGCCAGCAGCCCGACCGGGACATTGGGCGAGCAGTACTTC. Protein sequence: CASSPTGTLGEQYF.

This CDR3 is CASGADSLSVYTF. For the CDR3, the DNA is TGCGCCAGCGGTGCCGACAGTTTGTCCGTGTACACCTTC. The chain is built from TRBV5-1 and TRBJ1-2; the D gene is possibly TRBD1 (5 bases). V shed 7 bases and J shed 11 bases, with 21 bases lying between them. The CDR3 covers 13 residues. Per the germline V gene, CDR1 is SGHRS and CDR2 is YFSETQ.

The chain combines TRBV19 with TRBJ2-1; 7 bases align to TRBD2. J gave up 7 bases and V 6 bases, and 6 bases lay outside the gene matches. The CDR3 length is 13 residues. Germline loops: CDR1 LNHDA, CDR2 SQIVND (reference sequence). CDR3 loop: CASRERGLNEQFF. DNA of the CDR3: TGTGCCAGTAGGGAGCGGGGTTTGAATGAGCAGTTCTTC.

CDR3 DNA sequence: TGTGCCTGGAGCCGTCGGGGGTCTGATTCACCCCTCCACTTT. It specifies CAWSRRGSDSPLHF. The genes are TRBV30 and TRBJ1-6, with D possibly TRBD1 on 5 matching bases. Looked up from germline, CDR1 is GTSNPN and CDR2 is SVGIG (reference sequence). V lost 3 bases, J lost 8 bases, and 14 bases lay in between. The CDR3 consists of 14 residues.

This chain uses TRBV5-1 with TRBJ1-2; D gene unclear. The CDR3 has 13 residues. Germline V gene sequence: CDR1 SGHRS, CDR2 YFSETQ. V was trimmed by 0 bases and J by 2 bases, leaving 5 bases between them. The CDR3 region is CASSLEQNYGYTF. In DNA form, the CDR3 reads TGCGCCAGCAGCTTGGAACAGAACTATGGCTACACCTTC.

The rearrangement uses TRBV6-1 and TRBJ1-1; no clear D. The germline V gene encodes CDR1 MNHNS and CDR2 SASEGT. This CDR3 has 12 residues. Trimming removed 6 bases at V and 1 base at J, with 6 bases between. CDR3 nucleotides: TGTGCCAGCAGAGAGTCGAACACTGAAGCTTTCTTT. It is translated as CASRESNTEAFF.

This clone was found a few times. This chain connects TRBV29-1 to TRBJ2-5; perhaps TRBD2 as D (6 bases). The V end was cut by 4 bases, the J end by 9 bases, with 6 bases between. This CDR3 comprises 9 residues. CDR1 and CDR2 from the germline V gene are SQVTM and ANQGSEA. CDR3 coding DNA: TGCAGCGTTGGCGGGGCCCAGTACTTC. It encodes CSVGGAQYF.

The chain recombines TRBV6-6 with TRBJ1-1; possibly TRBD1 for D (6 bases). CDR3 size: 15 residues. CDR1 and CDR2 (germline): MNHNY, SVGAGI (reference sequence). Between the trimmed V and J ends, which lost 2 bases and 2 bases, there was a span of 12 bases. The CDR3 here is CASSYPQGGNTEAFF. The CDR3 region has the DNA TGTGCCAGCAGTTACCCACAGGGTGGCAACACTGAAGCTTTCTTT.